These 2 T cell receptor beta chains were sequenced from one sample in a study of T cell changes during pregnancy in multiple sclerosis. Sequencing was performed with immunoSEQ multiplex PCR; in TCRdb, only in-frame clones are kept and a portion is missing. Of roughly 67,000 clones listed, approximately 89% are singletons. The sample in question was peripheral blood, obtained in the second trimester of pregnancy. All receptors derive from a female donor with multiple sclerosis, enrolled in a pregnancy study.

The chain is built from TRBV27 and TRBJ1-1, with 9 bases fitting TRBD1. The CDR3 covers 16 residues. Germline CDR1 is MNHEY and CDR2 is SMNVEV (reference sequence). The junction had 10 bases not matched to a gene; V was cut back by 5 bases and J by 3 bases. The CDR3 is CASSRDRGQGDTEAFF. DNA of the CDR3: TGTGCCAGCAGTCGAGACCGGGGACAGGGTGACACTGAAGCTTTCTTT.

The chain combines TRBV6-4 with TRBJ2-5; 15 bases map to TRBD2. This CDR3 spans 16 amino acids. Per the germline V gene, CDR1 is MRHNA and CDR2 is SNTAGT. Unmatched junction bases numbered 1, after V lost 3 bases and J lost 2 bases. The CDR3 DNA sequence: TGTGCCAGCAGTGAGGGACTAGCGGGAGGACAAGAGACCCAGTACTTC. It translates to CASSEGLAGGQETQYF.